This is a list of T cell receptor beta chains from one sample in a study of PD-L1 blockade in urothelial cancer. The table came from immunoSEQ multiplex PCR; TCRdb's copy has only in-frame clones and leaves some out. The profile covers roughly 45,000 clones, with more than 75% appearing a single time and less than 15% taken by the ten largest. The sequencing used PBMCs, collected around atezolizumab (anti-PD-L1) treatment. These receptors came from a man aged 60 to 75 with urothelial cancer. Each CDR3 is given with its conserved first and last residue. D genes are given only for firm matches. Rows give clone size only sometimes, using once, few, many, or a class for an expanded clone.

d_call j_call cdr3_length v_call clone_size cdr3_aa cdr3_nt
- TRBJ2-1 14 TRBV11-3 - CASSLDPGDNEQFF TGTGCCAGCAGCTTAGACCCAGGGGACAATGAGCAGTTCTTC
TRBD1 TRBJ2-7 13 TRBV30 - CAWRGQGYYEQYF TGTGCCTGGAGGGGACAGGGGTACTACGAGCAGTACTTC
- TRBJ1-6 14 TRBV6-1 few CASSPEGGGSPLHF TGTGCCAGCAGCCCGGAGGGTGGAGGTTCACCCCTCCACTTT
TRBD1 TRBJ1-2 15 TRBV4-3 - CASSHPPGTGGGYTF TGCGCCAGCAGCCACCCTCCGGGGACAGGGGGTGGCTACACCTTC
- TRBJ1-5 16 TRBV5-5 - CASSLGVGALNQPQHF TGTGCCAGCAGCTTGGGAGTGGGGGCTCTCAATCAGCCCCAGCATTTT
TRBD1 TRBJ2-4 18 TRBV7-6 - CASSLVWQGARAKNIQYF TGTGCCAGCAGCTTAGTGTGGCAGGGGGCGCGGGCCAAAAACATTCAGTACTTC
- TRBJ1-3 14 TRBV2 - CASSGSGRGNTIYF TGTGCCAGCAGTGGTTCAGGGAGGGGAAACACCATATATTTT
TRBD2 TRBJ2-7 15 TRBV11-2 - CASSRTSGRPYEQYF TGTGCCAGCAGCCGAACTAGCGGGAGACCCTACGAGCAGTACTTC
TRBD2 TRBJ2-3 15 TRBV6-1 - CASSGGSGGADTQYF TGTGCCAGCAGTGGAGGTAGCGGGGGGGCAGATACGCAGTATTTT
- TRBJ1-1 13 TRBV7-9 - CASSLNPGSEAFF TGTGCCAGCAGCTTAAATCCAGGGTCTGAAGCTTTCTTT
TRBD2 TRBJ2-1 15 TRBV7-9 - CASSLRLAGGNEQFF TGTGCCAGCAGCTTAAGGCTAGCGGGAGGTAATGAGCAGTTCTTC
- TRBJ2-7 13 TRBV18 - CASSPDRAYEQYF TGTGCCAGCTCACCGGACAGAGCCTACGAGCAGTACTTC
TRBD2 TRBJ2-1 13 TRBV29-1 - CSGSSGRLREQFF TGCAGCGGATCTAGCGGGAGATTACGTGAGCAGTTCTTC
TRBD2 TRBJ2-1 15 TRBV10-3 few CAISGGRGSPNEQFF TGTGCCATCAGTGGGGGGAGGGGCTCCCCCAATGAGCAGTTCTTC
TRBD2 TRBJ2-2 15 TRBV6-5 - CASSPSGMNTGELFF TGTGCCAGCAGCCCTAGCGGGATGAACACCGGGGAGCTGTTTTTT
- TRBJ2-5 14 TRBV11-2 - CASSSLTRKETQYF TGTGCCAGCAGCTCACTGACTCGAAAAGAGACCCAGTACTTC
TRBD2 TRBJ2-4 14 TRBV7-9 - CASSASGNWNIQYF TGTGCCAGCAGCGCCAGCGGGAATTGGAACATTCAGTACTTC
TRBD2 TRBJ2-1 15 TRBV28 - CASSLTSGISNEQFF TGTGCCAGCAGTTTAACTAGCGGGATAAGCAATGAGCAGTTCTTC
- TRBJ2-1 14 TRBV19 - CASSFSGGPYGQFF TGTGCCAGTAGTTTTAGCGGAGGCCCCTATGGGCAGTTCTTC
- TRBJ2-3 15 TRBV11-2 - CASSLGDSATDTQYF TGTGCCAGCAGCTTAGGGGACTCAGCCACAGATACGCAGTATTTT